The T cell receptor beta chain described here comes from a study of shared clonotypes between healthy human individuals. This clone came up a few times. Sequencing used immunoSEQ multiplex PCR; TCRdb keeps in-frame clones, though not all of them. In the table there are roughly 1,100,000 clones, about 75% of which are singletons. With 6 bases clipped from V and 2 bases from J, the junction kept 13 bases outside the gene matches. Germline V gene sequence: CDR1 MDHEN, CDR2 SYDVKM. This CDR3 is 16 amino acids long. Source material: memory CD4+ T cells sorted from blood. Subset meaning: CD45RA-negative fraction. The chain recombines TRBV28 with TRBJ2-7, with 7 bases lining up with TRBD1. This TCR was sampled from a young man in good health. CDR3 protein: CASSRRQGSTPYEQYF. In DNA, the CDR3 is TGTGCCAGCAGCCGACGACAGGGTTCTACCCCCTACGAGCAGTACTTC.